These 9 T cell receptor beta chains came from one sample sequenced in a study of T cell responses to AZD1222 COVID-19 vaccine. The protocol was immunoSEQ multiplex PCR, while the TCRdb copy is restricted to in-frame clones and leaves out a portion. Of some 150,000 clones in the sample, around 88% are singletons; the top ten hold roughly 15%. The starting material was peripheral blood, obtained on day 0 of AZD1222 vaccination. These receptors were obtained from an adult in good health.

The chain has TRBV30 and TRBJ2-3; no reliable D call. V shed 5 bases and J shed 2 bases, with 8 bases lying between them. Germline V gene lookup returns CDR1 GTSNPN and CDR2 SVGIG (reference sequence). The CDR3 sequence is 12 residues long. The CDR3 region has the DNA TGTGCCTGGGCAAGTTCCACAGATACGCAGTATTTT. This codes for CAWASSTDTQYF.

The chain couples TRBV18 to TRBJ1-1; perhaps TRBD1 as D (6 bases). The CDR3 runs 13 residues. The germline V gene has CDR1 KGHSH and CDR2 LQKENI. Trimming removed 6 bases at V and 5 bases at J, with 13 bases between. The CDR3 region has the DNA TGTGCCAGCTCGTCCGGGACAATGACTGAAGCTTTCTTT. Its translation: CASSSGTMTEAFF.

The V and J genes are TRBV18 and TRBJ2-7; 8 nucleotides match TRBD1. V shed 3 bases, J shed 0 bases, and the junction held 4 bases outside the gene matches. CDR3 length: 15 amino acids. CDR1 is KGHSH and CDR2 is LQKENI in the germline V gene. CDR3 in amino acids: CASSPQGANSYEQYF. The CDR3 nucleotides read TGTGCCAGCTCACCTCAGGGGGCGAACTCCTACGAGCAGTACTTC.

The chain is built from TRBV6-2 or TRBV6-3 and TRBJ1-5, with D possibly being TRBD1 (5 bases). Germline-derived CDR1 and CDR2 are MNHEY and SVGEGT. Trimming cost V 2 bases and J 3 bases, with 17 bases left between them. This CDR3 region has 17 residues. The CDR3 nucleotides are TGTGCCAGCAGTTACGCGCGGGACGGACTCCTCAATCAGCCCCAGCATTTT. This encodes CASSYARDGLLNQPQHF.

In nucleotides, the CDR3 is TGTGCCAGCAGCTTAAGGGTGGCCGGCAGCGGGGGCCAAGAGACCCAGTACTTC. Protein: CASSLRVAGSGGQETQYF. The chain combines TRBV11-2 with TRBJ2-5; the match to TRBD2 covers 8 bases. After removal of 2 bases from V and 1 base from J, the junction contained 12 bases not matched to a gene. Per germline, CDR1 SGHAT and CDR2 FQNNGV. This CDR3 is built from 18 residues.

This chain uses TRBV6-5 with TRBJ2-3; 8 positions match TRBD2. V dropped 6 bases and J dropped 2; count of bases not matched to a gene: 7. The CDR3 loop spans 15 amino acids. Germline CDR1 reads MNHEY; CDR2 reads SVGAGI. The CDR3 sequence: CASSQVAGPTDTQYF. The CDR3 nucleotides read TGTGCCAGCAGCCAAGTAGCGGGGCCCACAGATACGCAGTATTTT.

The gene calls are TRBV19 and TRBJ2-7, with 7 positions matching TRBD2. The CDR3 contains 14 residues. The germline V gene has CDR1 LNHDA and CDR2 SQIVND (reference sequence). With 3 bases clipped from V and 1 base from J, the junction kept 3 bases outside the gene matches. The CDR3 DNA reads as TGTGCCAGTAGTATCAGGGAGGGTTCCTACGAGCAGTACTTC. It yields the protein CASSIREGSYEQYF.

J is TRBJ1-1 and V is TRBV28; possible D gene TRBD1, 5 bases. V lost 5 bases to trimming and J lost 4 bases, with 14 bases between them. Germline V gene data show CDR1 as MDHEN and CDR2 as SYDVKM. The CDR3 sequence is 14 residues long. CDR3 coding DNA: TGTGCCAGCAGTAACCCCGGGGGGATCACTGAAGCTTTCTTT. Translation gives CASSNPGGITEAFF.

The V and J genes are TRBV28 and TRBJ1-6; D remains unclear. Trimming cost V 8 bases and J 7 bases, with 18 bases left between them. This CDR3 is 15 amino acids long. The germline CDR1 and CDR2 sequences are MDHEN and SYDVKM. CDR3: CASFGLEAGNSPLHF. The CDR3, as DNA: TGTGCCAGCTTTGGTCTAGAGGCTGGCAATTCACCCCTCCACTTT.